What follows are 20 T cell receptor beta chains derived from one specimen sequenced in a study of blood T cell repertoires in COVID-19. TCRdb keeps only in-frame clones here, not all; method: immunoSEQ multiplex PCR. The sample lists 190,000 or so clones, approximately 86% occurring once. Sequenced material: peripheral blood. The receptor source for this set is a man between 35 and 55 years old with active or convalescent COVID-19.

V gene TRBV27 combines with J gene TRBJ1-2, with D uncertain. V was pared by 0 bases and J by 6 bases, with 11 bases between. Germline CDR1 is MNHEY and CDR2 is SMNVEV (reference sequence). CDR3 length equals 14 residues. The CDR3: CASSLSPAGHGYTF. The DNA for the CDR3 is TGTGCCAGCAGTTTATCGCCCGCAGGTCATGGCTACACCTTC.

The V and J genes are TRBV4-1 and TRBJ1-1; weak D call: TRBD1 (6 bases). The CDR3 spans 14 residues. Germline CDR1 MGHRA, CDR2 YSYEKL. V lost 4 bases, J lost 5 bases, and 14 bases lay in between. CDR3 coding DNA: TGCGCCAGCAGCCGGAAGACACAGGGAACTGAAGCTTTCTTT. Protein product: CASSRKTQGTEAFF.

The rearrangement joins TRBV27 to TRBJ1-6, with unresolved D. This CDR3 is built from 15 residues. CDR1 MNHEY and CDR2 SMNVEV come from the germline V gene (reference sequence). Trimming removed 6 bases at V and 8 bases at J, with 17 bases between. Here the CDR3 reads CASRVQQLYDSPLHF. The CDR3 nucleotides are TGTGCCAGCAGGGTACAGCAACTTTATGATTCACCCCTCCACTTT.

This chain joins TRBV3-1 (or the pseudogene TRBV3-2) and TRBJ1-5, with 8 bases lining up with TRBD1. CDR1 and CDR2 from the germline V gene are LGHDT and YNNKEL (reference sequence). The CDR3 runs to 16 residues. The junction had 8 bases not matched to a gene; V was cut back by 3 bases and J by 4 bases. In DNA form, the CDR3 reads TGTGCCAGCAGCCAGGTGACAGGGGATTGGAATCAGCCCCAGCATTTT. Translated, it gives CASSQVTGDWNQPQHF.

The chain joins TRBV6-1 to TRBJ2-5; the D is unclear. This CDR3 is built from 15 residues. Per germline, CDR1 MNHNS and CDR2 SASEGT. The V end was cut by 1 base, the J end by 5 bases, with 14 bases between. The DNA of the CDR3 is TGTGCCAGCAGTGAAGGACGGAGTTTGTGGGAGACCCAGTACTTC. Encoded protein: CASSEGRSLWETQYF.

The chain employs TRBV11-3 and TRBJ2-7; possible D gene TRBD2, 7 bases. This CDR3 comprises 15 residues. CDR1 is SGHNT, CDR2 YENEEA, per germline. The ends were cut back, 3 bases at V and 0 bases at J, with 12 bases in the middle. Here the CDR3 DNA reads TGTGCCAGCAGCTTGGGAGGGGGAGCCTCCTACGAGCAGTACTTC. Translated: CASSLGGGASYEQYF.

This clone has a handful of counts. The V and J genes are TRBV10-3 and TRBJ1-2; 8 bases align to TRBD1. The CDR3 has 14 residues. J lost 7 bases, V lost 3 bases, and 7 bases had no gene match. CDR1 ENHRY and CDR2 SYGVKD come from the germline V gene. Written as DNA, the CDR3 is TGTGCCATCAGTGACTCAGGCAGGGGGCTTGGCTACACCTTC. It codes for CAISDSGRGLGYTF.

This rearrangement joins TRBV19 to TRBJ1-1, with 7 positions matching TRBD1. CDR1 LNHDA and CDR2 SQIVND come from the germline V gene (reference sequence). V shed 7 bases, J shed 2 bases, and the junction held 4 bases outside the gene matches. The CDR3 has 13 amino acids. The CDR3 is CASNRGLNTEAFF. CDR3 sequence (DNA): TGTGCCAGTAACAGGGGACTCAACACTGAAGCTTTCTTT.

The rearrangement joins TRBV29-1 to TRBJ2-5; TRBD2 might be the D (6 bases). The CDR3 is 12 amino acids. Deletions cut 7 bases from V and 3 bases from J, with 12 bases between. The germline CDR1 and CDR2 sequences are SQVTM and ANQGSEA. CDR3 nucleotide sequence: TGCAGCGGCGGGACTTTTAAAGAGACCCAGTACTTC. It yields the protein CSGGTFKETQYF.

The chain links TRBV6-5 to TRBJ1-2, with a weak D call TRBD1 (6 bases). V lost 6 bases and J lost 11, with 16 bases in between. Germline CDR1 reads MNHEY; CDR2 reads SVGAGI. CDR3 length equals 12 residues. The CDR3, as DNA: TGTGCCAGCAGAGACGGGGGGGCCCCGTACACCTTC. Translating gives CASRDGGAPYTF.

The chain carries TRBV7-9 and TRBJ2-7, with 7 nucleotides matching TRBD1. V shed 3 bases, J shed 3 bases, and the junction held 5 bases outside the gene matches. Germline lookup yields CDR1 SEHNR and CDR2 FQNEAQ (reference sequence). The CDR3 runs 14 residues. Here the CDR3 DNA reads TGTGCCAGCAGCTTCGCGACAGGGAACTACGAGCAGTACTTC. Protein sequence: CASSFATGNYEQYF.

The chain recombines TRBV30 with TRBJ1-5; D not certain. Germline CDR1 GTSNPN, CDR2 SVGIG (reference sequence). V lost 1 base and J 3 bases, leaving 13 bases between the germline ends. CDR3 length: 15 amino acids. CDR3 nucleotide sequence: TGTGCCTGGAGTGCCCGCGGAAGCTCCAATCAGCCCCAGCATTTT. Its translation is CAWSARGSSNQPQHF.

The table lists this clone with a count of one. The chain carries TRBV7-2 and TRBJ2-5; TRBD1 aligns across 7 bases. CDR3 size: 15 residues. The trim removed 0 bases at V and 4 bases at J, leaving 5 bases unmatched. Germline V gene lookup returns CDR1 SGHTA and CDR2 FQGNSA. CDR3: CASSLAGGGGETQYF. CDR3 nucleotide sequence: TGTGCCAGCAGCTTAGCAGGGGGCGGAGGAGAGACCCAGTACTTC. The full variable domain, with the rest looked up from reference TRBV7-2 and TRBJ2-5, is GAGVSQSPSNKVTEKGKDVELRCDPISGHTALYWYRQSLGQGLEFLIYFQGNSAPDKSGLPSDRFSAERTGGSVSTLTIQRTQQEDSAVYLCASSLAGGGGETQYFGPGTRLLVL.

This clone was seen repeatedly, ten times or more. The chain has TRBV27 and TRBJ2-2; perhaps TRBD2 as D (6 bases). V lost 3 bases and J 4 bases, leaving 9 bases between the germline ends. The CDR3 is 14 residues long. Germline V gene data show CDR1 as MNHEY and CDR2 as SMNVEV (reference sequence). The chain's CDR3 is CASSFLGGTGELFF. CDR3 sequence (DNA): TGTGCCAGCAGTTTTTTGGGGGGCACCGGGGAGCTGTTTTTT.

The chain links TRBV24-1 to TRBJ1-2; 8 bases agree with TRBD1. Germline V gives CDR1 KGHDR, CDR2 SFDVKD. Germline trimming cut 3 bases from V and 2 bases from J; bases unmatched to any gene: 7. The CDR3 loop spans 16 amino acids. The CDR3 protein is CATSDGQGRRNYGYTF. The CDR3 nucleotides read TGTGCCACCAGTGATGGACAGGGTCGACGGAACTATGGCTACACCTTC.

The gene calls are TRBV11-2 and TRBJ2-2, with a tentative D call TRBD1 (6 bases). Trimming removed 3 bases from V and 0 bases from J, with 8 bases in between. Per germline, CDR1 SGHAT and CDR2 FQNNGV. The CDR3 has 15 amino acids. CDR3 in DNA: TGTGCCAGCAGCTTTCAGGGGTCGAACACCGGGGAGCTGTTTTTT. Translation gives CASSFQGSNTGELFF. Using reference TRBV11-2 and TRBJ2-2 for the parts outside the CDR3, the full variable domain is EAGVAQSPRYKIIEKRQSVAFWCNPISGHATLYWYQQILGQGPKLLIQFQNNGVVDDSQLPKDRFSAERLKGVDSTLKIQPAKLEDSAVYLCASSFQGSNTGELFFGEGSRLTVL.

The chain employs TRBV6-1 and TRBJ1-2; D is ambiguous. Germline CDR1 reads MNHNS; CDR2 reads SASEGT. This CDR3 has 14 residues. The ends were cut back, 3 bases at V and 1 base at J, with 9 bases in the middle. The CDR3 nucleotides are TGTGCCAGCAGTGATGTCTTACATAACTATGGCTACACCTTC. Protein: CASSDVLHNYGYTF.

The rearrangement uses TRBV4-3 and TRBJ1-1; D is perhaps TRBD1 (6 bases). Trimming left V 6 bases short and J 3 bases short, with 8 bases between. This CDR3 comprises 12 residues. Germline V gene data show CDR1 as LGHNA and CDR2 as YSLEER. CDR3 loop: CASRQGDTEAFF. In DNA, the CDR3 is TGCGCCAGCAGACAGGGAGACACTGAAGCTTTCTTT.

V and J are TRBV5-6 and TRBJ2-3, with D maybe TRBD2 (6 bases). Germline assignment: CDR1 SGHDT and CDR2 YYEEEE. The CDR3 spans 16 residues. Trimming removed 1 base from V and 1 base from J, with 13 bases in between. In DNA form, the CDR3 reads TGTGCCAGCAGCTTGATATGGGACTCGGGCACAGATACGCAGTATTTT. Amino acid sequence: CASSLIWDSGTDTQYF.

The chain joins TRBV11-2 to TRBJ2-7, with D hard to call. V was shortened by 4 bases and J by 3 bases, with 4 bases between the two germline ends. The germline V gene has CDR1 SGHAT and CDR2 FQNNGV. The CDR3 is made up of 11 amino acids. This chain's CDR3 is CASSSLYEQYF. The CDR3 coding sequence is TGTGCCAGCAGCTCCCTCTACGAGCAGTACTTC.